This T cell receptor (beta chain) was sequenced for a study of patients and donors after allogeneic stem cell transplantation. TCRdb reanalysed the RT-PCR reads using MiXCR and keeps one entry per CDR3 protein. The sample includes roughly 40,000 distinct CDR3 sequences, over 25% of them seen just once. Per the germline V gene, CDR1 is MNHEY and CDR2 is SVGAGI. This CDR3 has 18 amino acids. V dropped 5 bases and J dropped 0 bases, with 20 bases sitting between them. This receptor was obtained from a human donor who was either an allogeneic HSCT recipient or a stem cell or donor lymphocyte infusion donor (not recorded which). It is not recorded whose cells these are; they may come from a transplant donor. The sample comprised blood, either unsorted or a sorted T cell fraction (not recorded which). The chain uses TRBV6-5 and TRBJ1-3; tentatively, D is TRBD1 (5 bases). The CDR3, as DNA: TGTGCCAGCAGTGGCCGCTACTGGGACCTTCTCTCTGGAAACACCATATATTTT. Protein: CASSGRYWDLLSGNTIYF.